The rows below give T cell receptor beta chains drawn from one sample of a study of blood T cell repertoires in COVID-19. Method: immunoSEQ multiplex PCR; TCRdb's copy keeps in-frame clones and lacks some. The sample yields 45,000 to 65,000 clones, 70% to 90% seen once. The sample comprised peripheral blood. All receptors come from a human donor in a cohort sampled during active COVID-19. Both conserved end residues are part of each CDR3. The D gene is left open where the match is weak. Clone size is stated in some rows and not others, as once, few, many or a class when expanded.

NA TRBJ1-6 once TRBV9 CASSVDASSYNSPLHF TGTGCCAGCAGCGTAGACGCGAGCTCCTATAATTCACCCCTCCACTTT
NA TRBJ1-2 NA TRBV7-8 CASSLAGRGYGYTF TGTGCCAGCAGCTTAGCGGGCCGGGGATATGGCTACACCTTC
TRBD1 TRBJ1-6 NA TRBV7-6 CASSLVQGPYPRNSPLHF TGTGCCAGCAGCTTAGTACAGGGGCCCTATCCTCGTAATTCACCCCTCCACTTT
NA TRBJ2-7 NA TRBV5-4 CASSWDKREQYF TGTGCCAGCAGCTGGGACAAGCGCGAGCAGTACTTC
TRBD1 TRBJ1-4 NA TRBV6-1 CASSARDSAGWNEKLFF TGTGCCAGCAGTGCCCGGGACAGTGCAGGTTGGAATGAAAAACTGTTTTTT
NA TRBJ2-2 NA TRBV5-5 CASSTNTGELFF TGTGCCAGCAGCACTAACACCGGGGAGCTGTTTTTT
TRBD1 TRBJ2-6 NA TRBV7-9 CASSDRTGTSGANVLTF TGTGCCAGCAGCGACCGGACAGGGACCTCTGGGGCCAACGTCCTGACTTTC
NA TRBJ2-2 NA TRBV9 CASSVGNSGAGELFF TGTGCCAGCAGCGTAGGAAATTCAGGGGCCGGGGAGCTGTTTTTT
TRBD1 TRBJ1-2 NA TRBV3-1/TRBV3-2 CASSQETGPYGYTF TGTGCCAGCAGCCAAGAGACAGGGCCCTACGGCTACACCTTC
NA TRBJ2-7 NA TRBV3-1/TRBV3-2 CASSQSLGLYEQYF TGTGCCAGCAGCCAATCCCTCGGTCTCTACGAGCAGTACTTC
NA TRBJ2-5 NA TRBV7-6 CASSLATGFETQYF TGTGCCAGCAGCTTAGCGACCGGGTTTGAGACCCAGTACTTC
NA TRBJ2-3 NA TRBV4-3 CASSQDADQGTQYF TGCGCCAGCAGCCAAGATGCCGACCAGGGTACGCAGTATTTT
NA TRBJ1-6 NA TRBV6-5 CASSYERGSNSPLHF TGTGCCAGCAGTTACGAACGGGGAAGTAATTCACCCCTCCACTTT
NA TRBJ2-7 NA TRBV18 CASSWLADSYEQYF TGTGCCAGCTCATGGCTAGCCGACTCCTACGAGCAGTACTTC
TRBD1 TRBJ1-4 NA TRBV2 CASFSRDRGKSGGEKLFF TGTGCCAGCTTTTCCCGGGACAGGGGAAAGTCGGGTGGTGAAAAACTGTTTTTT
NA TRBJ2-7 NA TRBV7-8 CASSPRGRYEQYF TGTGCCAGCAGCCCTCGTGGGCGCTACGAGCAGTACTTC
NA TRBJ2-1 NA TRBV7-9 CASSLLAREQFF TGTGCCAGCAGCTTACTAGCTCGCGAGCAGTTCTTC
NA TRBJ2-7 few TRBV19 CASSIGQGGSYEQYF TGTGCCAGTAGTATTGGCCAGGGGGGCTCCTACGAGCAGTACTTC
TRBD2 TRBJ2-3 NA TRBV7-9 CASSFGSGGDTDTQYF TGTGCCAGCAGCTTTGGGAGCGGGGGGGACACAGATACGCAGTATTTT
NA TRBJ2-1 NA TRBV10-3 CAISESGTSRRAAVNEQFF TGTGCCATCAGTGAGTCCGGTACCTCCCGGCGGGCGGCAGTCAATGAGCAGTTCTTC
NA TRBJ2-5 NA TRBV7-9 CASNPGTYGETQYF TGTGCCAGCAACCCGGGGACATACGGGGAGACCCAGTACTTC
TRBD1 TRBJ2-1 NA TRBV4-3 CASSPRDRGNEQFF TGCGCCAGCAGCCCCCGGGACAGGGGCAATGAGCAGTTCTTC
TRBD1 TRBJ2-7 NA TRBV28 CASSLGGQGAYEQYF TGTGCCAGCAGTTTAGGTGGGCAGGGGGCTTACGAGCAGTACTTC
TRBD2 TRBJ2-3 NA TRBV7-9 CASSFGSGALHPMDTQYF TGTGCCAGCAGCTTTGGGAGCGGGGCGCTACACCCCATGGATACGCAGTATTTT
TRBD2 TRBJ2-5 NA TRBV6-5 CASSLGLGNQETQYF TGTGCCAGCAGCTTGGGACTAGGGAACCAAGAGACCCAGTACTTC
NA TRBJ2-2 NA TRBV6-5 CASVGRARNTGELFF TGTGCCAGCGTCGGGCGGGCAAGGAACACCGGGGAGCTGTTTTTT
TRBD1 TRBJ2-7 NA TRBV5-6 CASSSFGTGGYEQYF TGTGCCAGCAGTTCTTTCGGGACAGGGGGCTACGAGCAGTACTTC
TRBD2 TRBJ2-1 NA TRBV5-1 CASSLVAGSPGEQFF TGCGCCAGCAGCTTGGTAGCGGGGAGCCCAGGGGAGCAGTTCTTC
NA TRBJ1-2 NA TRBV6-6 CATSSRGTYGYTF TGTGCCACATCCAGCAGGGGAACCTATGGCTACACCTTC
TRBD2 TRBJ2-1 NA TRBV5-5 CASSIRLAGPYNEQFF TGTGCCAGCAGCATAAGACTAGCGGGACCCTACAATGAGCAGTTCTTC
NA TRBJ1-2 NA TRBV19 CASRLQDNYGYTF TGTGCCAGTAGGTTACAGGACAACTATGGCTACACCTTC
NA TRBJ2-5 NA TRBV13 CASSLPGLGETQYF TGTGCCAGCAGCTTACCGGGACTTGGAGAGACCCAGTACTTC
NA TRBJ2-2 once TRBV5-1 CASSSLGGYTGELFF TGCGCCAGCAGCTCGTTAGGAGGGTACACCGGGGAGCTGTTTTTT
NA TRBJ2-4 NA TRBV6-5 CASSYSLAGGENIQYF TGTGCCAGCAGTTACTCACTAGCCGGCGGGGAAAACATTCAGTACTTC
NA TRBJ2-3 NA TRBV7-2 CASSLGTTTDTQYF TGTGCCAGCAGCTTAGGGACTACCACAGATACGCAGTATTTT
NA TRBJ1-6 NA TRBV6-5 CASSLSGRPGSPLHF TGTGCCAGCAGCCTCTCGGGGAGGCCAGGTTCACCCCTCCACTTT
TRBD1 TRBJ1-5 NA TRBV6-6 CASTPDRVYNQPQHF TGTGCCAGCACCCCAGACAGGGTGTATAATCAGCCCCAGCATTTT
TRBD1 TRBJ1-2 NA TRBV18 CASSYGQGATYGYTF TGTGCCAGCTCTTATGGGCAGGGGGCAACTTATGGCTACACCTTC
TRBD2 TRBJ2-2 NA TRBV28 CASSFGGARTGELFF TGTGCCAGCAGTTTCGGGGGGGCGAGGACCGGGGAGCTGTTTTTT
NA TRBJ2-5 NA TRBV6-2/TRBV6-3 CASSYNRRPGAQYF TGTGCCAGCAGTTATAATCGACGGCCGGGGGCCCAGTACTTC
TRBD2 TRBJ2-5 NA TRBV29-1 CSVVVAGAQETQYF TGCAGCGTTGTGGTAGCGGGGGCCCAAGAGACCCAGTACTTC
NA TRBJ2-7 NA TRBV6-2/TRBV6-3 CASRYHRDTASYEQYF TGTGCCAGCAGGTACCACCGGGACACGGCCTCCTACGAGCAGTACTTC
NA TRBJ2-7 NA TRBV5-6 CASSLAWVRGGEQYF TGTGCCAGCAGCTTGGCCTGGGTTAGAGGTGGTGAGCAGTACTTC
TRBD2 TRBJ2-7 few TRBV2 CASSQSGSGGIYEQYF TGTGCCAGCAGTCAGAGCGGTAGCGGGGGGATCTACGAGCAGTACTTC
NA TRBJ2-7 NA TRBV4-1 CASSSGYEQYF TGCGCCAGCAGCTCAGGGTACGAGCAGTACTTC
NA TRBJ2-2 NA TRBV2 CASSYSASGELFF TGTGCCAGCAGTTATAGCGCCTCCGGGGAGCTGTTTTTT
NA TRBJ1-1 once TRBV27 CASSTRGKKNTEAFF TGTGCCAGCAGTACACGGGGGAAGAAGAACACTGAAGCTTTCTTT
TRBD1 TRBJ1-2 NA TRBV5-1 CASSIRTGAYYGYTF TGCGCCAGCAGTATACGGACAGGGGCCTACTATGGCTACACCTTC
NA TRBJ1-2 NA TRBV27 CASSFFPANYGYTF TGTGCCAGCAGTTTTTTCCCCGCTAACTATGGCTACACCTTC